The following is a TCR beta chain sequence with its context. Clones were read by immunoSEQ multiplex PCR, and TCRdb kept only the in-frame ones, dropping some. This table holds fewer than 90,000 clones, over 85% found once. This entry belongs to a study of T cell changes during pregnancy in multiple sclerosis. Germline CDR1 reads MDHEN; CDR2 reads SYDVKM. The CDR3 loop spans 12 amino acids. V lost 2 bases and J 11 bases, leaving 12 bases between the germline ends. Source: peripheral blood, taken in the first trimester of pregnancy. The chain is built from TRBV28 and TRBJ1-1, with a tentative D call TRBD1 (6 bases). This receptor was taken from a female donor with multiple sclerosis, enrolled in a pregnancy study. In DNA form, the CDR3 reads TGTGCCAGCAGTTTAGGGGGCCCTCTTGCTTTCTTT. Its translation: CASSLGGPLAFF.